Each of the 14 T cell receptor beta chains below was sequenced from the same sample in a study of cytomegalovirus exposure and HLA in healthy donors. The PCR ran on 60 Vbeta and 13 Jbeta primers. Measured with immunoSEQ multiplex PCR; TCRdb has only the in-frame clones, and not every one. The data show about 280,000 clones, with approximately 90% seen just once and approximately 2.4% held by the top ten. The material sequenced was PBMCs. The origin of the receptors is a woman aged 18-29 years in good health and CMV-seronegative.

The chain joins TRBV5-1 to TRBJ2-3, with 7 bases identical to TRBD2. V was clipped by 2 bases and J by 2 bases; unmatched bases: 20. The CDR3 is made up of 20 amino acids. Per germline, CDR1 SGHRS and CDR2 YFSETQ. The CDR3 here is CASSFRPPGTTAFDTDTQYF. The CDR3 DNA sequence: TGCGCCAGCAGCTTTAGGCCCCCCGGGACTACCGCGTTCGACACAGATACGCAGTATTTT.

CDR3 coding DNA: TGTGCCAGCAGTGGACAGGATCCCCTCCACGAGCAGTACTTC. As protein: CASSGQDPLHEQYF. The chain combines TRBV2 with TRBJ2-7; tentative D call: TRBD1 (6 bases). CDR3 size: 14 residues. Per the germline V gene, CDR1 is SNHLY and CDR2 is FYNNEI. The V end was cut by 4 bases, the J end by 5 bases, with 15 bases between.

The CDR3 DNA sequence: TGTGCCAGCAGTGATGGGGCGGGGGAGCAGTTCTTC. Translated, it gives CASSDGAGEQFF. The V call is TRBV6-1, the J call TRBJ2-1, with D perhaps matching TRBD2 (6 bases). This CDR3 has 12 residues. The germline V gene has CDR1 MNHNS and CDR2 SASEGT. V lost 3 bases and J 10 bases, leaving 10 bases between the germline ends.

The chain has TRBV30 and TRBJ2-3; TRBD2 aligns across 8 bases. From germline, CDR1 is GTSNPN and CDR2 SVGIG (reference sequence). Trimming cost V 5 bases and J 10 bases; bases outside gene matches: 14. The CDR3 is made up of 14 amino acids. For the CDR3, the DNA is TGTGCCTGGGGCCCCGGGGGGGGCAACGATGCGCAGTATTTT. Translation: CAWGPGGGNDAQYF.

This chain uses TRBV9 with TRBJ1-1; D ambiguous. The germline V gene has CDR1 SGDLS and CDR2 YYNGEE. V was cut by 2 bases and J by 1 base, with 9 bases left in between. This CDR3 comprises 14 residues. Written as DNA, the CDR3 is TGTGCCAGCAGCGTGAGGGAGGGGAACACTGAAGCTTTCTTT. Residues: CASSVREGNTEAFF.

The chain links TRBV10-2 to TRBJ1-2, with TRBD1 identical over 9 bases. The CDR3 sequence is 17 residues long. Germline V CDR1 and CDR2: WSHSY, SAAADI. The ends lost 3 bases at V and 4 bases at J; junction bases unmatched: 12. As DNA, the CDR3 is TGCGCCAGCAGTGAAAGGGACAGGGATGTTTGGGGCTATGGCTACACCTTC. Translating gives CASSERDRDVWGYGYTF.

Details on this clone: This CDR3 is also generated by other DNA sequences in the sample. The chain employs TRBV7-6 and TRBJ2-7, with 8 nucleotides matching TRBD1. The CDR3 is made up of 14 amino acids. Germline loops: CDR1 SGHVS, CDR2 FNYEAQ. With V trimmed by 5 bases and J by 3 bases, 6 bases remained unmatched. CDR3 sequence (DNA): TGTGCCAGCAGCCTTGGACAGGGCCTCTACGAGCAGTACTTC. Residues: CASSLGQGLYEQYF.

Worth noting for this clone: The same CDR3 arises from other DNA sequences in this sample as well. The J gene is TRBJ1-6, the V gene TRBV25-1, with a possible D match to TRBD1 (5 bases). Looked up from germline, CDR1 is MGHDK and CDR2 is SYGVNS. This CDR3 comprises 17 residues. V was shortened by 3 bases and J by 4 bases, with 16 bases between the two germline ends. The CDR3 region is CASSEGLNDGYNSPLHF. CDR3 nucleotides: TGTGCCAGCAGTGAGGGGCTCAACGACGGGTATAATTCACCCCTCCACTTT.

This rearrangement joins TRBV21-1 to TRBJ2-3; the DNA was not used to check the table's D call, TRBD1. TRBV21-1 represents a pseudogene. The CDR3 consists of 16 residues. The CDR3 nucleotides read TGTGCCAGCAGCATAAGACACTGTTCGGGCACAGATACGCAGTATTTT. It codes for CASSIRHCSGTDTQYF.

As for this clone: The junction departs from the called germline gene at one end, perhaps through a read error. J is TRBJ2-1 and V is TRBV25-1, with 9 bases aligning to TRBD1. The CDR3 runs 13 residues. Germline loops: CDR1 MGHDK, CDR2 SYGVNS. As DNA, the CDR3 is TGTGCCAGTACAGGGGGCGGTCACAATGAGCAGCTCTTC. Protein sequence: CASTGGGHNEQLF.

V and J are TRBV7-6 and TRBJ2-2; 7 bases line up with TRBD2. Germline trimming cut 2 bases from V and 4 bases from J; bases unmatched to any gene: 7. Germline values: CDR1 SGHVS, CDR2 FNYEAQ. There are 16 residues in the CDR3. This CDR3 is CASSLYFGEGTGELFF. The CDR3 DNA reads TGTGCCAGCAGCTTATATTTCGGGGAGGGCACCGGGGAGCTGTTTTTT.

V usage is TRBV2 and J usage is TRBJ2-1; tentative D call: TRBD2 (5 bases). Per the germline V gene, CDR1 is SNHLY and CDR2 is FYNNEI. This CDR3 region has 15 residues. V dropped 6 bases and J dropped 4 bases, with 16 bases sitting between them. This CDR3 is CASRPLVTDYNEQFF. CDR3 DNA: TGTGCCAGCAGGCCACTAGTGACCGATTACAATGAGCAGTTCTTC. Full variable domain (outside the CDR3, taken from reference TRBV2 and TRBJ2-1): EPEVTQTPSHQVTQMGQEVILRCVPISNHLYFYWYRQILGQKVEFLVSFYNNEISEKSEIFDDQFSVERPDGSNFTLKIRSTKLEDSAMYFCASRPLVTDYNEQFFGPGTRLTVL.

The chain joins TRBV7-9 to TRBJ2-2; TRBD2 matches 10 bases. Germline V gives CDR1 SEHNR, CDR2 FQNEAQ (reference sequence). Trimming removed 1 base from V and 4 bases from J; junction bases left unmatched: 9. This CDR3 contains 18 residues. The CDR3 reads CASSLGSSGGARTGELFF. The DNA for the CDR3 is TGTGCCAGCAGCTTAGGGTCCAGCGGGGGGGCTCGCACCGGGGAGCTGTTTTTT.

The chain uses TRBV7-9 and TRBJ2-7, with 8 bases aligning to TRBD2. Germline lookup yields CDR1 SEHNR and CDR2 FQNEAQ (reference sequence). The CDR3 is made up of 17 amino acids. Trimming removed 7 bases from V and 5 bases from J; junction bases left unmatched: 19. The CDR3 protein is CASNIIPGGTSVDEQYF. Written as DNA, the CDR3 is TGTGCCAGCAACATAATCCCCGGAGGGACTAGTGTTGACGAGCAGTACTTC.